This record covers a single T cell receptor (beta chain). The antigen is undetermined. The data derive from a study of STAT3 mutations in large granular lymphocyte leukemia. General observations from the study: No sample exists from the first appearance of each clone. At least one immunodominant TCR beta clonotype appeared in every T-cell large granular lymphocyte leukemia patient.

Each sample's TCRbeta library yielded on average about 40,773 productive templates. The data were produced by immunoSEQ multiplex PCR, yet TCRdb's version contains in-frame clones alone and is incomplete. The repertoire holds roughly 11,000 clones, with approximately 83% as singletons. This CDR3 region has 16 residues. Trimming pared 5 bases from V and 2 bases from J, leaving 19 bases between. Germline V CDR1 and CDR2: SGHTA, FQGNSA. Sequences were obtained from peripheral blood mononuclear cells. The receptor comes from a man at least 80 years old with T-cell large granular lymphocyte leukemia. Some clones in this sample may be carry-over from other donors' samples. The rearrangement uses TRBV7-2 and TRBJ2-7; D might be TRBD1 (5 bases). The CDR3 loop is CASSPQGSLAPYEQYF. CDR3 nucleotide sequence: TGTGCCAGCAGCCCCCAGGGATCCTTAGCCCCCTACGAGCAGTACTTC.